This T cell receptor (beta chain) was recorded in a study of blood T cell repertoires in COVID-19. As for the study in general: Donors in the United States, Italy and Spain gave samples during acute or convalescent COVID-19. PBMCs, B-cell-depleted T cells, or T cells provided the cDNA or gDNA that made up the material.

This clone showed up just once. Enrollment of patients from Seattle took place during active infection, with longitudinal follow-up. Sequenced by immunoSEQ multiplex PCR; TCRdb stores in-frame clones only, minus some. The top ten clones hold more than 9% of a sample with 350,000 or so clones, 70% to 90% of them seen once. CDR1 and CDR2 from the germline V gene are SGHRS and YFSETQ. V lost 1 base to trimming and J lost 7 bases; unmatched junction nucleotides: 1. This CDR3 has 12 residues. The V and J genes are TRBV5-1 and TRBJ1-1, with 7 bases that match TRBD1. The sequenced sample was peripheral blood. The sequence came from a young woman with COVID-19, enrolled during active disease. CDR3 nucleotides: TGCGCCAGCAGCTTGACAGGGGTTGAAGCTTTCTTT. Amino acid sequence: CASSLTGVEAFF.